The 5 T cell receptor beta chains reported below all come from one sample, sequenced in a study of T cell repertoires in cytomegalovirus infection. TCRdb re-called the reads through MiXCR, storing one row per CDR3 protein. Of around 440,000 distinct CDR3 sequences in the sample, approximately 11% are singletons; the top ten hold roughly 10%. The source material was PBMCs. These receptors came from a human donor in good health (CMV status not recorded). Some clones in this sample may be carry-over from other donors' samples.

On this clonotype: Given a much more abundant clone one base away, this may be a read error. In this CDR3 the conserved last residue, phenylalanine or tryptophan, is missing, so a read error is likely. The chain combines TRBV19 with TRBJ2-7; 7 bases align to TRBD1. Germline assignment: CDR1 LNHDA and CDR2 SQIVND (reference sequence). The J segment lost 2 bases and the V segment lost 4 bases, leaving 2 bases of the junction unmatched. The CDR3 sequence is 13 residues long. As DNA, the CDR3 is TGTGCCAGTAGTACAGGGGGTCCCTACGAGCAGTACCTC. Encoded protein: CASSTGGPYEQYL.

Many counts were recorded for this clonotype. V usage is TRBV20-1 and J usage is TRBJ2-7; TRBD2 matches 12 bases. This CDR3 has 18 residues. With 0 bases clipped from V and 0 bases from J, the junction kept 9 bases outside the gene matches. Germline CDR1 DFQATT, CDR2 SNEGSKA (reference sequence). The DNA of the CDR3 is TGCAGTGCTAGAGACCAGGGACTAGCGGGTTTGGGCTCCTACGAGCAGTACTTC. This translates into CSARDQGLAGLGSYEQYF.

Comments on this clonotype: This sequence may be a read error, since a much larger clone differs from it by one base. The gene calls are TRBV19 and TRBJ2-6; D is perhaps TRBD1 (5 bases). The CDR3 consists of 17 residues. Germline V gene data show CDR1 as LNHDA and CDR2 as SQIVND (reference sequence). This CDR3 is CASSIPPPNPGANILTF. CDR3 DNA sequence: TGTGCCAGTAGTATACCCCCCCCGAACCCTGGGGCCAACATCCTGACTTTC.

CDR3 nucleotides: TGCAGTGCTAGAGGGGCTAGCGGGGGTGAGCAAGAGACCCAGTACTTC. Its translation: CSARGASGGEQETQYF. The chain recombines TRBV20-1 with TRBJ2-5, with 10 bases fitting TRBD2. Germline loops: CDR1 DFQATT, CDR2 SNEGSKA (reference sequence). After removal of 1 base from V and 2 bases from J, the junction contained 7 bases not matched to a gene. The CDR3 has 16 residues.

This clonotype was seen repeatedly, ten times or more. The gene calls are TRBV19 and TRBJ2-7, with unresolved D. Trimming took off 3 bases at V and 2 bases at J, with 11 bases between the two ends. Per the germline V gene, CDR1 is LNHDA and CDR2 is SQIVND (reference sequence). This CDR3 spans 14 amino acids. The CDR3 loop reads CASSIRDGPYEQYF. Here the CDR3 DNA reads TGTGCCAGTAGTATTAGAGACGGACCCTACGAGCAGTACTTC.